These T cell receptor beta chains were read from a single sample in a study of siplizumab effects on memory and regulatory T cells. Profiling relied on immunoSEQ multiplex PCR, and the TCRdb table lists in-frame clones only, not all of them. The sample records tens of thousands of clones, 96% being singletons. Sequenced material: naive CD4+ T cells sorted from blood. The receptors originated from a human donor in good health. CDR3s include the opening cysteine and the closing phenylalanine or tryptophan. A D gene is named only where the DNA matches it firmly. Clone size appears in some rows only: once, few, many, or a class for an expanded clone.

CDR3 protein: CASSQDLRSLDGYTF; CDR3 DNA: TGTGCCAGCAGCCAAGATTTAAGGTCCTTAGATGGCTACACCTTC; clone size: -; D gene: -; V gene: TRBV14; J gene: TRBJ1-2
CDR3 protein: CASSRDRGLSPLHF; CDR3 DNA: TGTGCCAGCTCCCGGGACAGGGGGCTTTCACCCCTCCACTTT; clone size: -; D gene: TRBD1; V gene: TRBV6-6; J gene: TRBJ1-6
CDR3 protein: CASKRENTGELFF; CDR3 DNA: TGTGCCAGCAAGCGGGAGAACACCGGGGAGCTGTTTTTT; clone size: -; D gene: TRBD2; V gene: TRBV2; J gene: TRBJ2-2
CDR3 protein: CASSDGDLVRGYTF; CDR3 DNA: TGTGCCAGCAGTGATGGGGATTTAGTAAGGGGCTACACCTTC; clone size: -; D gene: -; V gene: TRBV6-1; J gene: TRBJ1-2
CDR3 protein: CASSPLQDQLHF; CDR3 DNA: TGTGCCAGCTCACCACTCCAGGATCAACTCCACTTT; clone size: -; D gene: -; V gene: TRBV18; J gene: TRBJ1-6
CDR3 protein: CASSTTTAGSYEQYF; CDR3 DNA: TGTGCCAGCTCGACGACTACAGCGGGGTCTTACGAGCAGTACTTC; clone size: -; D gene: TRBD2; V gene: TRBV18; J gene: TRBJ2-7
CDR3 protein: CASRPTPHTQYF; CDR3 DNA: TGTGCCAGCCGCCCTACACCCCATACGCAGTATTTT; clone size: -; D gene: -; V gene: TRBV6-5; J gene: TRBJ2-3
CDR3 protein: CASSYSKTLYPDTF; CDR3 DNA: TGTGCCAGTAGTTACAGCAAAACCCTATATCCTGACACCTTC; clone size: -; D gene: -; V gene: TRBV19; J gene: TRBJ1-2
CDR3 protein: CASSGGQGISPLHF; CDR3 DNA: TGTGCCAGCAGCGGGGGGCAGGGTATTTCACCCCTCCACTTT; clone size: few; D gene: -; V gene: TRBV9; J gene: TRBJ1-6
CDR3 protein: CAISTAPSNTAEAFF; CDR3 DNA: TGTGCCATCAGTACCGCACCTTCCAACACCGCTGAAGCTTTCTTT; clone size: once; D gene: -; V gene: TRBV10-3; J gene: TRBJ1-1
CDR3 protein: CASSFESGVSYEQYF; CDR3 DNA: TGTGCCAGCAGCTTTGAATCAGGCGTCTCCTACGAGCAGTACTTC; clone size: -; D gene: -; V gene: TRBV5-5; J gene: TRBJ2-7
CDR3 protein: CASSDETEAFF; CDR3 DNA: TGTGCCAGCAGTGATGAAACTGAAGCTTTCTTT; clone size: few; D gene: -; V gene: TRBV2; J gene: TRBJ1-1
CDR3 protein: CASSAPTGFNEKLFF; CDR3 DNA: TGTGCCAGCAGCGCGCCGACGGGATTTAATGAAAAACTGTTTTTT; clone size: -; D gene: -; V gene: TRBV7-9; J gene: TRBJ1-4
CDR3 protein: CASSTGQLYGYTF; CDR3 DNA: TGTGCCAGTAGTACTGGACAGTTATATGGCTACACCTTC; clone size: -; D gene: -; V gene: TRBV19; J gene: TRBJ1-2
CDR3 protein: CASSVDLDFYNEQFF; CDR3 DNA: TGTGCCAGCAGCGTAGATCTGGACTTCTACAATGAGCAGTTCTTC; clone size: -; D gene: -; V gene: TRBV9; J gene: TRBJ2-1
CDR3 protein: CSAHRKETQYF; CDR3 DNA: TGCAGTGCCCACAGGAAAGAGACCCAGTACTTC; clone size: -; D gene: -; V gene: TRBV20-1; J gene: TRBJ2-5